This TCR beta chain appears in the sequencing data of a study of T cells in Graves' hyperthyroidism and ophthalmopathy. It was RNA transcripts that yielded the amplified TCR beta CDR3 regions. With the HTBI primer set, the TCR CDR3 went through a first round of RT-PCR. TCRdb passed the multiplex PCR reads through MiXCR, listing each CDR3 protein once. Among fewer than 450,000 distinct CDR3 sequences listed, about a sixth were seen once. The sample holds a few counts of this clonotype. V gave up 4 bases and J gave up 4 bases, with 11 bases separating them. The length of the CDR3 is 14 residues. Germline loops: CDR1 MNHNS, CDR2 SASEGT.

The material sequenced was blood. This sequence originates from a woman aged 25 to 45 with Graves' hyperthyroidism that later progressed to Graves' ophthalmopathy. The rearrangement uses TRBV6-1 and TRBJ1-5, with D tentatively TRBD1 (5 bases). CDR3 sequence reads: CASSVGGENQPQHF. The CDR3 DNA follows: TGTGCCAGCAGTGTCGGAGGGGAAAATCAGCCCCAGCATTTT.